The 20 T cell receptor beta chains presented below share a single source sample, sequenced in a study of OX40 agonist ivuxolimab in advanced cancers. The method was immunoSEQ multiplex PCR; TCRdb's version includes in-frame clones alone and lacks a portion of them. This sample has tens of thousands of clones, with 91% found just once. Here the sequenced sample was CD4+ or CD8+ T cells sorted from blood, taken in a trial of the OX40 agonist ivuxolimab. The receptors were gathered from an adult with an advanced solid tumor such as melanoma, head and neck, liver or kidney cancer.

The gene calls are TRBV5-1 and TRBJ1-1, with TRBD1 matching 7 bases. CDR3 length equals 20 residues. V shed 4 bases, J shed 1 base, and the junction held 22 bases outside the gene matches. CDR1 is SGHRS, CDR2 YFSETQ, per germline. CDR3 DNA: TGCGCCAGCAGCACCACTATAGGGCGACTTCAGGGGGTCACGAACACTGAAGCTTTCTTT. Protein product: CASSTTIGRLQGVTNTEAFF.

This chain links TRBV7-2 with TRBJ2-2, with 7 nucleotides matching TRBD1. The CDR3 contains 16 residues. J gave up 4 bases and V 1 base, and 6 bases lay outside the gene matches. In germline, CDR1 is SGHTA, CDR2 FQGNSA. CDR3 DNA sequence: TGTGCCAGCAGCTTAGTGGGGACAGCCGGCACCGGGGAGCTGTTTTTT. Protein sequence: CASSLVGTAGTGELFF.

J is TRBJ2-3 and V is TRBV6-5, with D perhaps TRBD2 (6 bases). V was trimmed by 6 bases and J by 4 bases, leaving 8 bases between them. CDR1 and CDR2 (germline): MNHEY, SVGAGI. CDR3 size: 12 residues. DNA for the CDR3: TGTGCCAGCAGGACGGGGGCAGATACGCAGTATTTT. Protein sequence: CASRTGADTQYF.

The V and J genes are TRBV6-5 and TRBJ2-1, with a possible D match to TRBD1 (5 bases). The CDR3 has 12 amino acids. Germline V gene data show CDR1 as MNHEY and CDR2 as SVGAGI. V was pared by 5 bases and J by 8 bases, with 10 bases between. The CDR3 DNA reads as TGTGCCAGCAGTCGTAGCAGGGATGAGCAGTTCTTC. Protein product: CASSRSRDEQFF.

The V and J genes are TRBV29-1 and TRBJ2-7; 9 nucleotides agree with TRBD2. Germline CDR1 SQVTM, CDR2 ANQGSEA. V shed 5 bases and J 1 base; nucleotides not matched to a gene: 3. The CDR3 sequence is 13 residues long. The CDR3 nucleotides are TGCAGCGTTCGGCGGGAGGGGTCCTACGAGCAGTACTTC. Amino acids: CSVRREGSYEQYF.

This rearrangement joins TRBV29-1 to TRBJ2-7; D gene ambiguous. The germline V and J ends were trimmed by 4 bases and 7 bases, with 5 bases remaining between them. The CDR3 is made up of 9 amino acids. Germline CDR1 SQVTM, CDR2 ANQGSEA. As DNA, the CDR3 is TGCAGCGTTGGACGGGAGCAGTACTTC. Translated: CSVGREQYF.

The chain has TRBV5-1 and TRBJ1-1, with D uncertain. The germline V gene has CDR1 SGHRS and CDR2 YFSETQ. The CDR3 totals 12 residues. V lost 6 bases and J lost 1, with 7 bases in between. CDR3 region: CASNDGNTEAFF. The CDR3 DNA follows: TGCGCCAGCAACGACGGGAACACTGAAGCTTTCTTT.

The chain is built from TRBV13 and TRBJ2-2; 10 nucleotides agree with TRBD2. V was pared by 4 bases and J by 1 base, with 3 bases of the junction left unmatched. Germline V gene sequence: CDR1 PRHDT, CDR2 FYEKMQ (reference sequence). The CDR3 extends over 16 amino acids. The CDR3 loop is CASSSRTSGNTGELFF. In nucleotides, the CDR3 is TGTGCCAGCAGCTCACGGACTAGCGGGAACACCGGGGAGCTGTTTTTT.

The J gene is TRBJ2-7, the V gene TRBV29-1; no clear D gene. V lost 0 bases, J lost 3 bases, and 6 bases lay in between. CDR3 size: 12 residues. Looked up from germline, CDR1 is SQVTM and CDR2 is ANQGSEA. The CDR3 protein is CSVEDIGYEQYF. DNA of the CDR3: TGCAGCGTTGAAGATATCGGCTACGAGCAGTACTTC.

The chain links TRBV4-2 to TRBJ1-4; 9 bases line up with TRBD1. Per the germline V gene, CDR1 is LGHNA and CDR2 is YNFKEQ. This CDR3 spans 16 amino acids. Unmatched junction bases numbered 8, after V lost 0 bases and J lost 9 bases. The CDR3 region has the DNA TGTGCCAGCAGCCAAGAACTCCGGGACAGGGAAAAAAAACTGTTTTTT. Translating gives CASSQELRDREKKLFF.

The chain carries TRBV6-5 and TRBJ1-5; the D is unclear. Germline V gene sequence: CDR1 MNHEY, CDR2 SVGAGI. Trimming left V 5 bases short and J 2 bases short, with 10 bases between. The CDR3 consists of 14 residues. CDR3 amino acids: CASSRTLGNQPQHF. Written as DNA, the CDR3 is TGTGCCAGCAGTAGAACATTGGGCAATCAGCCCCAGCATTTT.

The chain is built from TRBV10-3 and TRBJ2-1; 9 nucleotides align to TRBD1. Germline loops: CDR1 ENHRY, CDR2 SYGVKD. CDR3 length: 14 amino acids. The V and J ends lost 6 bases and 9 bases, in that order; junction bases with no gene match: 9. The chain's CDR3 is CAISAPTGGGEQFF. DNA for the CDR3: TGTGCCATCAGCGCCCCGACAGGGGGGGGTGAGCAGTTCTTC.

This sequence joins TRBV15 and TRBJ1-5; perhaps TRBD1 as D (5 bases). Trimming left V 2 bases short and J 6 bases short, with 11 bases between. Germline V gives CDR1 LNHNV, CDR2 YYDKDF (reference sequence). The CDR3 is 14 amino acids. The CDR3 spells CATSRRFGGQPQHF. CDR3 coding DNA: TGTGCCACCAGCAGACGGTTTGGGGGTCAGCCCCAGCATTTT.

The chain recombines TRBV2 with TRBJ1-5; D is unclear. The germline V gene encodes CDR1 SNHLY and CDR2 FYNNEI. The CDR3 is 12 amino acids. V was trimmed by 5 bases and J by 6 bases, leaving 8 bases between them. CDR3 coding DNA: TGTGCCAGCAGTAAAAGTTCTCAGCCCCAGCATTTT. Protein: CASSKSSQPQHF.

The rearrangement joins TRBV5-1 to TRBJ2-2, with 13 nucleotides matching TRBD2. There are 16 residues in the CDR3. Germline V CDR1 and CDR2: SGHRS, YFSETQ. V gave up 4 bases and J gave up 5 bases; unmatched junction bases: 5. CDR3 loop: CASSTRLAGGTGELFF. CDR3 sequence (DNA): TGCGCCAGCAGCACTCGACTAGCGGGAGGTACCGGGGAGCTGTTTTTT. Combining the CDR3 with reference TRBV5-1 and TRBJ2-2 gives the whole variable domain KAGVTQTPRYLIKTRGQQVTLSCSPISGHRSVSWYQQTPGQGLQFLFEYFSETQRNKGNFPGRFSGRQFSNSRSEMNVSTLELGDSALYLCASSTRLAGGTGELFFGEGSRLTVL.

V gene TRBV5-1 combines with J gene TRBJ1-2, with 9 bases matching TRBD1. Germline CDR1 and CDR2: SGHRS and YFSETQ. This CDR3 comprises 14 residues. The V gene end was trimmed by 3 bases and the J gene end by 4 bases; junction bases not matched to a gene: 4. CDR3 in amino acids: CASSYGTGLYGYTF. The CDR3 bases are TGCGCCAGCAGCTACGGGACAGGGCTCTATGGCTACACCTTC.

This CDR3 reads CASSPRVWEPFASWKEQYF. The CDR3 DNA follows: TGTGCCAGCAGCCCCAGGGTGTGGGAGCCTTTCGCCTCCTGGAAAGAGCAGTACTTC. This chain links TRBV11-3 with TRBJ2-7, with D possibly being TRBD1 or TRBD2 (5 bases each). CDR3 length: 19 amino acids. V dropped 5 bases and J dropped 7 bases, with 33 bases sitting between them. Germline values: CDR1 SGHNT, CDR2 YENEEA.

CDR3 bases: TGCAGCGTTGAGGGGGCGGGAAACACTGAAGCTTTCTTT. Encoded protein: CSVEGAGNTEAFF. The rearrangement uses TRBV29-1 and TRBJ1-1, with a possible D match to TRBD1 (6 bases). Trimming removed 3 bases from V and 2 bases from J, with 10 bases in between. CDR1 SQVTM and CDR2 ANQGSEA come from the germline V gene. This CDR3 comprises 13 residues.

The chain couples TRBV7-9 to TRBJ2-1; 11 bases align to TRBD1. Trimming at V came to 0 bases and at J to 6 bases, leaving 4 bases not matched to a gene. Germline CDR1 and CDR2: SEHNR and FQNEAQ (reference sequence). The CDR3 totals 16 residues. In DNA form, the CDR3 reads TGTGCCAGCAGCTTAGCTGGACAGGGGGCGTTCAATGAGCAGTTCTTC. Residues: CASSLAGQGAFNEQFF.

The rearrangement joins TRBV7-6 to TRBJ2-5, with D possibly being TRBD2 (6 bases). The CDR3 extends over 14 amino acids. The germline gives CDR1 SGHVS, CDR2 FNYEAQ. The V end lost 5 bases, the J end lost 4 bases, and 14 bases lay between the germline ends. Here the CDR3 DNA reads TGTGCCAGCAGCCCAGGAGGGCCTGGAGAGACCCAGTACTTC. As protein: CASSPGGPGETQYF.